These 9 T cell receptor beta chains were sequenced from one sample in a study of a mutant IDH1 vaccine in newly diagnosed glioma. Data came from immunoSEQ multiplex PCR; TCRdb stores just in-frame clones and leaves some out. The table shows 30,000 to 35,000 clones, with 90% occurring only once. Time point in this sample: week 11, during vaccination. Topical imiquimod was applied with each vaccine dose, which held 300 ug of mutant IDH1 20-mer peptide. The antigens of these receptors remain unknown. The sequencing here drew on PBMCs, taken from a glioma patient whose treatment included an IDH1 peptide vaccine. The receptor source for this set is a man younger than 35 with glioma.

V usage is TRBV6-1 and J usage is TRBJ2-3, with 10 bases that match TRBD2. Per germline, CDR1 MNHNS and CDR2 SASEGT. V shed 7 bases and J 3 bases; nucleotides not matched to a gene: 7. This CDR3 has 15 residues. CDR3 sequence (DNA): TGTGCCAGCACTGAGTCTAGCGGGAGTACAGATACGCAGTATTTT. Residues: CASTESSGSTDTQYF.

V gene TRBV25-1 combines with J gene TRBJ2-1; TRBD2 might be the D (6 bases). There are 15 residues in the CDR3. Deletions cut 3 bases from V and 2 bases from J, with 11 bases between. CDR1 MGHDK and CDR2 SYGVNS come from the germline V gene. The CDR3 region has the DNA TGTGCCAGCAGTGAGTGGCGGGAAACCTACAATGAGCAGTTCTTC. It codes for CASSEWRETYNEQFF.

This clone is a singleton in its sample. The rearrangement joins TRBV7-8 to TRBJ1-5, with D tentatively TRBD1 (6 bases). Trimming took off 5 bases at V and 2 bases at J, with 16 bases between the two ends. Germline V gives CDR1 SGHVS, CDR2 FQNEAQ. The CDR3 has 16 amino acids. The DNA for the CDR3 is TGTGCCAGCAGCCTCGGCGGCAGGGGTGGCAATCAGCCCCAGCATTTT. Its protein is CASSLGGRGGNQPQHF.

The chain uses TRBV10-3 and TRBJ1-5; 8 bases match TRBD1. The V gene's germline CDR1 is ENHRY and CDR2 SYGVKD. The CDR3 contains 14 residues. Trimming at V came to 10 bases and at J to 3 bases, leaving 8 bases not matched to a gene. The CDR3 nucleotides read TGTGCCACCTCGGACAGGGCATCCAATCAGCCCCAGCATTTT. Amino acid sequence: CATSDRASNQPQHF.

This rearrangement joins TRBV5-1 to TRBJ1-1, with unresolved D. The CDR3 is 13 amino acids. The germline V gene encodes CDR1 SGHRS and CDR2 YFSETQ. V lost 4 bases and J lost 5, with 12 bases in between. CDR3 region: CASSLRMGTEAFF. In DNA, the CDR3 is TGCGCCAGCAGCCTCCGGATGGGAACTGAAGCTTTCTTT.

This clone was detected only once. The chain combines TRBV7-9 with TRBJ1-1; TRBD1 is a possible D gene (5 bases). This CDR3 region has 13 residues. Trimming stripped 4 bases from V and 3 bases from J, with 9 bases between. Germline V CDR1 and CDR2: SEHNR, FQNEAQ (reference sequence). The chain's CDR3 is CASSYAGYTEAFF. In nucleotides, the CDR3 is TGTGCCAGCAGCTACGCAGGGTACACTGAAGCTTTCTTT.

The genes are TRBV7-9 and TRBJ1-5; 9 positions agree with TRBD1. V lost 9 bases and J lost 0; bases outside the gene matches: 12. This CDR3 spans 17 amino acids. Germline V lookup: CDR1 SEHNR, CDR2 FQNEAQ (reference sequence). The CDR3 DNA is TGTGCCAGTACCGGGACAGGGCCCATCTATAGCAATCAGCCCCAGCATTTT. It is translated as CASTGTGPIYSNQPQHF. The full variable domain, rest sourced from reference TRBV7-9 and TRBJ1-5, is DTGVSQNPRHKITKRGQNVTFRCDPISEHNRLYWYRQTLGQGPEFLTYFQNEAQLEKSRLLSDRFSAERPKGSFSTLEIQRTEQGDSAMYLCASTGTGPIYSNQPQHFGDGTRLSIL.

The V gene is TRBV14, the J gene TRBJ2-5; D remains unclear. V was trimmed by 1 base and J by 1 base, leaving 16 bases between them. The germline CDR1 and CDR2 sequences are SGHDN and FVKESK. The CDR3 spans 17 residues. The chain's CDR3 is CASSQGLGPETQETQYF. CDR3 in DNA: TGTGCCAGCAGCCAAGGGTTAGGACCAGAGACCCAAGAGACCCAGTACTTC.

The CDR3 nucleotides are TGTGCCAGTAGTATAGCCCTCGAGTCCTACAATGAGCAGTTCTTC. It specifies CASSIALESYNEQFF. This chain uses TRBV19 with TRBJ2-1; D ambiguous. The V end lost 1 base, the J end lost 1 base, and 8 bases lay between the germline ends. Germline V lookup: CDR1 LNHDA, CDR2 SQIVND (reference sequence). The CDR3 loop spans 15 amino acids.